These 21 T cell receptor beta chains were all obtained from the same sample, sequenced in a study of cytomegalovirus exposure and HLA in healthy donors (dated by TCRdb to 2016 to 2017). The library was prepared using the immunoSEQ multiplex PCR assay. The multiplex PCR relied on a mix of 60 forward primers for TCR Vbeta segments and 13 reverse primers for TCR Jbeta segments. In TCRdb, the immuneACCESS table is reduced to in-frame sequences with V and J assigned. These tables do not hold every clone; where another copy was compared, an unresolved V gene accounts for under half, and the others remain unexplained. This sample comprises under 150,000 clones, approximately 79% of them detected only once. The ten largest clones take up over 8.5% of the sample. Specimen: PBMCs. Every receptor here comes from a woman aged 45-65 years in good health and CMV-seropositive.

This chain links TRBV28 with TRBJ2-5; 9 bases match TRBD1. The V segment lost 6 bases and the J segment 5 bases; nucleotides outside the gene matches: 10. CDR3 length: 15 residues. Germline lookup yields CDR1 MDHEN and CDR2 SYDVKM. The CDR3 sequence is CASRTPTGGAETQYF. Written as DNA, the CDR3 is TGTGCCAGCAGAACACCAACAGGGGGCGCGGAGACCCAGTACTTC.

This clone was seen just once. CDR3 nucleotide sequence: TGTGCCTGGAGTTCAGGGGTGGTGGTATCGGATCAGCCCCAGCATTTT. Protein product: CAWSSGVVVSDQPQHF. The chain recombines TRBV30 with TRBJ1-5; D might be TRBD1 (6 bases). This CDR3 is built from 16 residues. Germline values: CDR1 GTSNPN, CDR2 SVGIG (reference sequence). V was pared by 2 bases and J by 5 bases, with 19 bases between.

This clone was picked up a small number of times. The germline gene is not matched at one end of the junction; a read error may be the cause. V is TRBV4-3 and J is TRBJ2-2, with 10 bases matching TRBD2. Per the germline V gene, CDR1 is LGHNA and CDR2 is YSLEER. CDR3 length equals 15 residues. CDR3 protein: CASRMGLANAGELFF. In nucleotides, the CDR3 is TGCGCCAGCAGGATGGGACTAGCGAACGCCGGGGAGCTGTTTTTT.

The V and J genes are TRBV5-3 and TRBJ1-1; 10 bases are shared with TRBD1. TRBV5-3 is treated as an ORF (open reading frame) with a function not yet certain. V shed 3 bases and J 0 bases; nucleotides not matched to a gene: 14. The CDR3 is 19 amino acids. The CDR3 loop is CARSSNRDRGNLVNTEAFF. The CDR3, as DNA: TGTGCCAGAAGCTCCAACCGGGACAGGGGAAATCTAGTGAACACTGAAGCTTTCTTT.

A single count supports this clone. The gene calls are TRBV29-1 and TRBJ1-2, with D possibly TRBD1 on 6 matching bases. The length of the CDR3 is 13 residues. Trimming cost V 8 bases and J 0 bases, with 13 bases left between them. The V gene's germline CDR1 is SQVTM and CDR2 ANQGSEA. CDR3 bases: TGCAGCTTCTTGGGGGCCCCTAACTATGGCTACACCTTC. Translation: CSFLGAPNYGYTF.

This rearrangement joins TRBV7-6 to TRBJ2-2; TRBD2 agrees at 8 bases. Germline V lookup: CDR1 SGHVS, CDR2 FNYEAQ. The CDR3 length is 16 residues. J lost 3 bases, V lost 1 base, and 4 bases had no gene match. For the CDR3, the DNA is TGTGCCAGCAGCTTAGGCGGGGGGCAGGACACCGGGGAGCTGTTTTTT. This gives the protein CASSLGGGQDTGELFF.

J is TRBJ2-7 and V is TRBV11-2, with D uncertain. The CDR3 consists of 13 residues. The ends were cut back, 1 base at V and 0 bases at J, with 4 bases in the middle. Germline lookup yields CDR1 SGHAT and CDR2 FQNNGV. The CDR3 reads CASSLGSSYEQYF. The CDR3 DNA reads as TGTGCCAGCAGCTTAGGGAGCTCCTACGAGCAGTACTTC.

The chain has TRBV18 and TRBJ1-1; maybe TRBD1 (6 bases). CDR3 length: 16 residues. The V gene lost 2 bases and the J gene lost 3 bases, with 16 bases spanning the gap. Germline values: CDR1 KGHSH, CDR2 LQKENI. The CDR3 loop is CASSPMTQGVDTEAFF. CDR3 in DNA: TGTGCCAGCTCACCAATGACACAGGGAGTAGACACTGAAGCTTTCTTT.

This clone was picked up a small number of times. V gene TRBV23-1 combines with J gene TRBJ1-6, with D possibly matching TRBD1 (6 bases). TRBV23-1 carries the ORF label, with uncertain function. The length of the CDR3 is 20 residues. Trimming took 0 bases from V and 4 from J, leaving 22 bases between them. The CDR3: CASSQSGASSKKEYNSPLHF. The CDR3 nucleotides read TGCGCCAGCAGTCAATCGGGGGCATCCTCAAAAAAGGAATATAATTCACCCCTCCACTTT.

The CDR3 sequence is CASSQGWTSGGADTQYF. CDR3 sequence (DNA): TGCGCCAGCAGCCAAGGGTGGACTAGCGGGGGTGCAGATACGCAGTATTTT. The genes are TRBV4-3 and TRBJ2-3; 13 nucleotides agree with TRBD2. Trimming removed 1 base from V and 4 bases from J; junction bases left unmatched: 5. Germline lookup yields CDR1 LGHNA and CDR2 YSLEER. The CDR3 length is 17 residues.

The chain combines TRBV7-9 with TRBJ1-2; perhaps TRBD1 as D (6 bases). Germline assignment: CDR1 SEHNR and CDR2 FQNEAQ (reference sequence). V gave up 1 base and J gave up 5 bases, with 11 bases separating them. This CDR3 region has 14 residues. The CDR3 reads CASSLGGGVYGYTF. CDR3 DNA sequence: TGTGCCAGCAGCTTAGGGGGGGGCGTATATGGCTACACCTTC. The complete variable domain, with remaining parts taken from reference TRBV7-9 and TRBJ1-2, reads DTGVSQNPRHKITKRGQNVTFRCDPISEHNRLYWYRQTLGQGPEFLTYFQNEAQLEKSRLLSDRFSAERPKGSFSTLEIQRTEQGDSAMYLCASSLGGGVYGYTFGSGTRLTVV.

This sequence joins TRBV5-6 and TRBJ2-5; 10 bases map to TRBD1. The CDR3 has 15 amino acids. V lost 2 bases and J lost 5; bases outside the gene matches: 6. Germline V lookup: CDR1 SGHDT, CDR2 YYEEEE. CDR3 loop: CASSLRDRGPETQYF. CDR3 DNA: TGTGCCAGCAGCTTACGGGACAGGGGTCCCGAGACCCAGTACTTC. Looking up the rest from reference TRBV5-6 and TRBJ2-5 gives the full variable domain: DAGVTQSPTHLIKTRGQQVTLRCSPKSGHDTVSWYQQALGQGPQFIFQYYEEEERQRGNFPDRFSGHQFPNYSSELNVNALLLGDSALYLCASSLRDRGPETQYFGPGTRLLVL.

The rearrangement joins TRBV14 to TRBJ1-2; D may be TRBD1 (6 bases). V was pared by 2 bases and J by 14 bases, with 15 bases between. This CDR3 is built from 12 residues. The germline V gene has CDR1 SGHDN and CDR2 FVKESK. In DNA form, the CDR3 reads TGTGCCAGCAGCCAACGCCCTGACAGGCCTACCTTC. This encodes CASSQRPDRPTF.

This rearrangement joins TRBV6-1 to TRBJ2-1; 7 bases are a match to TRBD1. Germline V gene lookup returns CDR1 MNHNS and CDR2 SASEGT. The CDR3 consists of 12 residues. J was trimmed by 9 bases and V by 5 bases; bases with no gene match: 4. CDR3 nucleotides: TGTGCCAGCAGTATGACAGGGACTGAGCAGTTCTTC. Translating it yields CASSMTGTEQFF.

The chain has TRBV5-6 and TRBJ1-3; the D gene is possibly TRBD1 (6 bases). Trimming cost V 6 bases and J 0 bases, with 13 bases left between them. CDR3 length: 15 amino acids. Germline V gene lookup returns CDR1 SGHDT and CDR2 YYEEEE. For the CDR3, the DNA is TGTGCCAGCACCAATCTCAGGGGCTCTGGAAACACCATATATTTT. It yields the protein CASTNLRGSGNTIYF. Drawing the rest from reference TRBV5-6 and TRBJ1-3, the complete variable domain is DAGVTQSPTHLIKTRGQQVTLRCSPKSGHDTVSWYQQALGQGPQFIFQYYEEEERQRGNFPDRFSGHQFPNYSSELNVNALLLGDSALYLCASTNLRGSGNTIYFGEGSWLTVV.

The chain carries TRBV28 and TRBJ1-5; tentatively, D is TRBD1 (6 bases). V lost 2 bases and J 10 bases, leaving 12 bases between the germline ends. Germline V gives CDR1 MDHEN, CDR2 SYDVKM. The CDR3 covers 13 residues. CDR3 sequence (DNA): TGTGCCAGCAGTTTAGTAAGGGGACAACCCCAGCATTTT. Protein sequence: CASSLVRGQPQHF.

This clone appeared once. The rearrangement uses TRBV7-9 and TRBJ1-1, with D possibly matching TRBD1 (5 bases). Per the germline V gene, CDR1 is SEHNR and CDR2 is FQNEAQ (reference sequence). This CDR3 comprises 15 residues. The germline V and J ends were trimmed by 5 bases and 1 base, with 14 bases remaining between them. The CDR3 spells CASSLAETGNTEAFF. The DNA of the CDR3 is TGTGCCAGCAGCCTTGCGGAAACAGGGAACACTGAAGCTTTCTTT.

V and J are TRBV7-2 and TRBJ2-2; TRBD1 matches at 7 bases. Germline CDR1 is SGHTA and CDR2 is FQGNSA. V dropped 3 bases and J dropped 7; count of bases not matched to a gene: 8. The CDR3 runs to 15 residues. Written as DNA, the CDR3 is TGTGCCAGCAGCTTTACCGGGACAGTAGACGGGGAGCTGTTTTTT. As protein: CASSFTGTVDGELFF. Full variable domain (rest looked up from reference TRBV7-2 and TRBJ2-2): GAGVSQSPSNKVTEKGKDVELRCDPISGHTALYWYRQSLGQGLEFLIYFQGNSAPDKSGLPSDRFSAERTGGSVSTLTIQRTQQEDSAVYLCASSFTGTVDGELFFGEGSRLTVL.

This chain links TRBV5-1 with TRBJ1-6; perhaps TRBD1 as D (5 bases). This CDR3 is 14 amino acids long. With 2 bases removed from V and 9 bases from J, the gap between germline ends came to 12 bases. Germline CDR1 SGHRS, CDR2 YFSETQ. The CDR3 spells CASSLGAEGSPLHF. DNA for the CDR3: TGCGCCAGCAGCTTAGGGGCGGAAGGTTCACCCCTCCACTTT.

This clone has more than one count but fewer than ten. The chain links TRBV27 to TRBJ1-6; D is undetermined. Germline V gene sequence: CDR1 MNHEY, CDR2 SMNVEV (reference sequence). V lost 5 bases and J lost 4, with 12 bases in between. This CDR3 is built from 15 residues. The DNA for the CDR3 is TGTGCCAGCAGTCCCTCGGGGAGGTATAATTCACCCCTCCACTTT. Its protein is CASSPSGRYNSPLHF.

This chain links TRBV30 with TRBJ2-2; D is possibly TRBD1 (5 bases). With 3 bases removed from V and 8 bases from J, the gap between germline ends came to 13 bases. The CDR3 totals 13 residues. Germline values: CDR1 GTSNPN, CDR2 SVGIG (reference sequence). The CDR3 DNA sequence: TGTGCCTGGAGCCCGGTACAGGCGGGGGAGCTGTTTTTT. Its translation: CAWSPVQAGELFF.